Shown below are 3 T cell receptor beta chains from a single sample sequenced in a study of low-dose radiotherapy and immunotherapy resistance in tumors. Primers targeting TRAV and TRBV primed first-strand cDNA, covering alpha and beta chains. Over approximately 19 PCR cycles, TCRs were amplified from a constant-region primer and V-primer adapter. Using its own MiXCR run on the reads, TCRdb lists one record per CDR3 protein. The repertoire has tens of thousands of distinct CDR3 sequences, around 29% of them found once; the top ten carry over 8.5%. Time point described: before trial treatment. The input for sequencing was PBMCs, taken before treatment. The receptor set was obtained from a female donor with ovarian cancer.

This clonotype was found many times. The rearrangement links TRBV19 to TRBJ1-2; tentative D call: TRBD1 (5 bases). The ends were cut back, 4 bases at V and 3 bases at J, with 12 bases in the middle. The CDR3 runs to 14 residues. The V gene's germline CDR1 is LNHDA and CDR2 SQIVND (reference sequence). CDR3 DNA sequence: TGTGCCAGTAGTACACCCGGGGCGGACTATGGCTACACCTTC. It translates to CASSTPGADYGYTF.

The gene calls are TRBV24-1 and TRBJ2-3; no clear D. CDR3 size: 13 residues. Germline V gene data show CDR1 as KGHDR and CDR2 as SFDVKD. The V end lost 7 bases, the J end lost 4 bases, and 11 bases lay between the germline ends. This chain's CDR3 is CATRGPGADTQYF. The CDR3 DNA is TGTGCCACCAGAGGACCAGGCGCAGATACGCAGTATTTT.

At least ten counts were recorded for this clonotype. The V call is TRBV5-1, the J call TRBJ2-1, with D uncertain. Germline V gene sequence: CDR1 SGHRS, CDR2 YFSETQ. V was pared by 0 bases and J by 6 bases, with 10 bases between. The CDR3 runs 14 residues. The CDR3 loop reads CASSLAGIVNEQFF. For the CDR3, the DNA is TGCGCCAGCAGCTTGGCAGGAATTGTCAATGAGCAGTTCTTC.